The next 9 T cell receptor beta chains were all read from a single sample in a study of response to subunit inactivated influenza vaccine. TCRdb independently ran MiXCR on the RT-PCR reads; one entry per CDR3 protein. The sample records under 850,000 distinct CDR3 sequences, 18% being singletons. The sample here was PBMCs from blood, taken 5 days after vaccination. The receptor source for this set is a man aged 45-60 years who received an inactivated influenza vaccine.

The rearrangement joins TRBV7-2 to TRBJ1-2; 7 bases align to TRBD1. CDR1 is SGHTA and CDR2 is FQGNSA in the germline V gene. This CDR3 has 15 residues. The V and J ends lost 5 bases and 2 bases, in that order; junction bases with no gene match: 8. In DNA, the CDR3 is TGTGCCAGCAGCCCTAGGACAGGAGAGAACTATGGCTACACCTTC. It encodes CASSPRTGENYGYTF.

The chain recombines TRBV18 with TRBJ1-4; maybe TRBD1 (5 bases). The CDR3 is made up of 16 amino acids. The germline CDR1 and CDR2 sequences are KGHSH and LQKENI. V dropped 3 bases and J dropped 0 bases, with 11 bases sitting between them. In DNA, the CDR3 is TGTGCCAGCTCACCGGGGGAATACGCAACTAATGAAAAACTGTTTTTT. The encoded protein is CASSPGEYATNEKLFF.

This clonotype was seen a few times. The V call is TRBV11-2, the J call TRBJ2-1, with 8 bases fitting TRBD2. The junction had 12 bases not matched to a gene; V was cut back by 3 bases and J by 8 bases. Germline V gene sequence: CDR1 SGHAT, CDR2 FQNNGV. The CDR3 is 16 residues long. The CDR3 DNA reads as TGTGCCAGCAGCTTGACCCCGGGACTAGTTCAGGATGAGCAGTTCTTC. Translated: CASSLTPGLVQDEQFF.

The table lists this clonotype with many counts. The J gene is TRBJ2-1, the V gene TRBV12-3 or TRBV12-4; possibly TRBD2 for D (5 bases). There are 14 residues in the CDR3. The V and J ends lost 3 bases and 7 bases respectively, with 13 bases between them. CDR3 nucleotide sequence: TGTGCCAGCAGTTTGAGGAGCGGCAGGAATGAGCAGTTCTTC. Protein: CASSLRSGRNEQFF.

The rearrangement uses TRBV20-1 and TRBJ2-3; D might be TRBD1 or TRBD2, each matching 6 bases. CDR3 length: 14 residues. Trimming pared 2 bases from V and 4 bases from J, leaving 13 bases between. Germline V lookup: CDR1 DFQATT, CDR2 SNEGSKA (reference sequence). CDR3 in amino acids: CSARWGAGSDTQYF. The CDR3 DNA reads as TGCAGTGCTAGATGGGGGGCCGGGTCAGATACGCAGTATTTT.

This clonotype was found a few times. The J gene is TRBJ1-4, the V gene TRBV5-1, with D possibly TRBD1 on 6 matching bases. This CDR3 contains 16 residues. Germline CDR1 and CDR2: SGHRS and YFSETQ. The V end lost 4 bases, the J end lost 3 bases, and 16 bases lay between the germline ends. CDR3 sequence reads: CASSTETGQPNEKLFF. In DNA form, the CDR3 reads TGCGCCAGCAGCACCGAAACGGGACAACCTAATGAAAAACTGTTTTTT.

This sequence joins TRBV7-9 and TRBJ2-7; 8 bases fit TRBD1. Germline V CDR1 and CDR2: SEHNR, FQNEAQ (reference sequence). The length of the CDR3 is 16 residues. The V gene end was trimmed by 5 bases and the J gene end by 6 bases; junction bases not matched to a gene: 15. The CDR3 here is CASSIVGGQVGVEQYF. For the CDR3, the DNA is TGTGCCAGCAGCATAGTGGGGGGACAGGTTGGAGTCGAGCAGTACTTC.

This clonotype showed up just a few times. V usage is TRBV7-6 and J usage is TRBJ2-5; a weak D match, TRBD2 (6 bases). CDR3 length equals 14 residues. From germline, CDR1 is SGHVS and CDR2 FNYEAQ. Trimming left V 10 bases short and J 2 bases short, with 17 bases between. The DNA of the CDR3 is TGTGCCACCACCACCTGGGACTCGCAAGAGACCCAGTACTTC. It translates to CATTTWDSQETQYF.

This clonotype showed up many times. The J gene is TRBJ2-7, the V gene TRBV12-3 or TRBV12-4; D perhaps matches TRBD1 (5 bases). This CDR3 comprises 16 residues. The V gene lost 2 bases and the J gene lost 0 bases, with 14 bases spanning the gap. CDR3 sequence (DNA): TGTGCCAGCAGTTTATCCGCAGGGCTAGACTCCTACGAGCAGTACTTC. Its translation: CASSLSAGLDSYEQYF.